The 16 T cell receptor beta chains listed next were all sequenced from one sample in a study of vaccination and CD4 T cells after COVID-19. Treatment meaning: roughly 10-day PBMC culture with coronavirus spike peptide pools or control peptides (ViraFEST assay). For these receptors, no antigen is known. Cultured CD4+ T cells had their DNA profiled by the Oncomine TCR Beta short-read assay. Each CDR3 protein is one row after TCRdb ran MiXCR on the PCR reads. Among under 20,000 distinct CDR3 sequences, roughly half were seen once, and the ten largest hold approximately 13%. The sequenced sample was CD4+ T cells from blood, cultured in vitro. These receptors came from a human donor who had recovered from COVID-19.

This clonotype occurred once. The chain is built from TRBV20-1 and TRBJ2-3; 14 nucleotides match TRBD2. The CDR3 consists of 15 residues. Germline values: CDR1 DFQATT, CDR2 SNEGSKA (reference sequence). V lost 4 bases and J lost 3; bases outside the gene matches: 3. The CDR3 protein is CSATGLAGGTDTQYF. The CDR3 DNA reads as TGCAGTGCTACAGGACTAGCGGGGGGAACAGATACGCAGTATTTT.

The chain couples TRBV27 to TRBJ2-7, with 9 nucleotides matching TRBD2. This CDR3 contains 15 residues. Germline V gives CDR1 MNHEY, CDR2 SMNVEV (reference sequence). V dropped 6 bases and J dropped 8; count of bases not matched to a gene: 14. CDR3 sequence (DNA): TGTGCCAGCAGCCGACTTGTGGGGACTAGCATCCAGCAGTACTTC. Translated, it gives CASSRLVGTSIQQYF.

The sample holds a few counts of this clonotype. V gene TRBV19 combines with J gene TRBJ1-2; tentative D call: TRBD1 (5 bases). V lost 5 bases and J lost 2, with 12 bases in between. The CDR3 runs 14 residues. In germline, CDR1 is LNHDA, CDR2 SQIVND (reference sequence). The CDR3 protein is CASSLLRENYGYTF. CDR3 nucleotide sequence: TGTGCCAGTAGTCTCCTCAGGGAAAACTATGGCTACACCTTC.

In its sample, this clonotype was seen a few times. The chain joins TRBV20-1 to TRBJ1-2, with D tentatively TRBD1 (6 bases). Germline values: CDR1 DFQATT, CDR2 SNEGSKA (reference sequence). Trimming took off 0 bases at V and 7 bases at J, with 21 bases between the two ends. The length of the CDR3 is 16 residues. The CDR3 sequence is CSARDGGGRSLGGYTF. CDR3 nucleotides: TGCAGTGCTAGAGACGGGGGGGGGCGCTCCCTCGGTGGCTACACCTTC.

The rearrangement joins TRBV6-1 to TRBJ1-4, with D possibly matching TRBD1 (6 bases). With 6 bases removed from V and 2 bases from J, the gap between germline ends came to 19 bases. The germline V gene has CDR1 MNHNS and CDR2 SASEGT. CDR3 size: 17 residues. The CDR3 region has the DNA TGTGCCAGCAGCGGCCCGGGACATTTGTCTACTAATGAAAAACTGTTTTTT. Residues: CASSGPGHLSTNEKLFF.

The chain couples TRBV19 to TRBJ1-6, with D perhaps TRBD1 (6 bases). CDR1 and CDR2 from the germline V gene are LNHDA and SQIVND (reference sequence). This CDR3 is built from 16 residues. V lost 0 bases and J lost 0, with 6 bases in between. The DNA for the CDR3 is TGTGCCAGTAGTATAGAGGGACACTCCTATAATTCACCCCTCCACTTT. This gives the protein CASSIEGHSYNSPLHF.

The V call is TRBV5-1, the J call TRBJ2-7, with D hard to call. V was pared by 0 bases and J by 4 bases, with 8 bases between. The length of the CDR3 is 13 residues. Germline-derived CDR1 and CDR2 are SGHRS and YFSETQ. CDR3 nucleotide sequence: TGCGCCAGCAGCTTGGGGGCAGATTACGAGCAGTACTTC. Its protein is CASSLGADYEQYF.

This clonotype was counted only a few times. The chain employs TRBV20-1 and TRBJ2-7; a weak D match, TRBD2 (6 bases). Between the trimmed V and J ends, which lost 3 bases and 0 bases, there was a span of 15 bases. CDR1 is DFQATT, CDR2 SNEGSKA, per germline (reference sequence). The CDR3 has 15 residues. Here the CDR3 reads CSASPLSGPSYEQYF. In DNA form, the CDR3 reads TGCAGTGCTAGCCCACTTAGCGGACCCTCCTACGAGCAGTACTTC.

This rearrangement joins TRBV7-2 to TRBJ2-3; perhaps D is TRBD1 or TRBD2 (6 bases each). Germline CDR1 SGHTA, CDR2 FQGNSA. The CDR3 covers 15 residues. The germline V and J ends were trimmed by 5 bases and 3 bases, with 15 bases remaining between them. CDR3 nucleotide sequence: TGTGCCAGCAGCACCGGGGGCTCCGGGACAGATACGCAGTATTTT. It yields the protein CASSTGGSGTDTQYF.

The chain uses TRBV6-2 or TRBV6-3 and TRBJ2-7, with D perhaps TRBD1 or TRBD2 (5 bases each). Germline CDR1 MNHEY, CDR2 SVGEGT. This CDR3 comprises 14 residues. Between the trimmed V and J ends, which lost 2 bases and 2 bases, there was a span of 10 bases. The CDR3 sequence is CASSYAPGPYEQYF. As DNA, the CDR3 is TGTGCCAGCAGTTACGCCCCGGGGCCCTACGAGCAGTACTTC.

This clonotype was picked up a small number of times. The chain couples TRBV6-1 to TRBJ1-1; D is perhaps TRBD1 (5 bases). Germline V gives CDR1 MNHNS, CDR2 SASEGT. Trimming took off 6 bases at V and 3 bases at J, with 11 bases between the two ends. The CDR3 length is 13 residues. The CDR3 spells CASSGTVHTEAFF. CDR3 nucleotide sequence: TGTGCCAGCAGCGGGACGGTCCACACTGAAGCTTTCTTT.

This clonotype appeared a few times. This chain joins TRBV6-1 and TRBJ1-5; no clear D. Germline V gives CDR1 MNHNS, CDR2 SASEGT. The CDR3 is 13 amino acids. V lost 0 bases and J lost 7, with 7 bases in between. CDR3 residues: CASSEARRQPQHF. The CDR3 DNA sequence: TGTGCCAGCAGTGAAGCACGGCGGCAGCCCCAGCATTTT.

The V call is TRBV11-2, the J call TRBJ2-3; perhaps TRBD2 as D (5 bases). Per the germline V gene, CDR1 is SGHAT and CDR2 is FQNNGV. V shed 5 bases and J shed 4 bases, with 13 bases lying between them. The CDR3 spans 14 residues. This chain's CDR3 is CASSQNTSPDTQYF. The CDR3 coding sequence is TGTGCCAGCAGCCAAAACACTAGTCCAGATACGCAGTATTTT.

The CDR3 is CSARDMDSPWDYGYTF. CDR3 coding DNA: TGCAGTGCTAGAGATATGGACAGCCCCTGGGACTATGGCTACACCTTC. The chain combines TRBV20-1 with TRBJ1-2; D possibly corresponds to TRBD1 (6 bases). Trimming took 0 bases from V and 3 from J, leaving 17 bases between them. This CDR3 comprises 16 residues. The germline gives CDR1 DFQATT, CDR2 SNEGSKA (reference sequence).

DNA for the CDR3: TGTGCCAGCAGTGATGAGACAGGGAAGAGCGGCAATCAGCCCCAGCATTTT. Protein product: CASSDETGKSGNQPQHF. The V and J genes are TRBV2 and TRBJ1-5, with 7 bases identical to TRBD1. This CDR3 region has 17 residues. Trimming took 3 bases from V and 2 from J; bases not matched to a gene: 10. CDR1 SNHLY and CDR2 FYNNEI come from the germline V gene.

CDR3 residues: CASSLSGAGGLETQYF. CDR3 bases: TGTGCCAGCAGCTTATCCGGGGCGGGGGGGTTAGAGACCCAGTACTTC. The chain links TRBV7-2 to TRBJ2-5, with 9 bases that match TRBD2. V lost 2 bases, J lost 4 bases, and 8 bases stayed unmatched. The CDR3 is made up of 16 amino acids. Germline loops: CDR1 SGHTA, CDR2 FQGNSA.